Below, one TCR beta chain is given with its context. Its antigen is unidentified. The sample originates from a study of cytomegalovirus exposure and HLA in healthy donors. General study findings and limits: A later analysis found first-cohort TCR clusters tended to co-occur in the 90 to 150 validation repertoires. Researchers counted 180 or so TCR beta chains as cytomegalovirus-associated.

Clones were sequenced by immunoSEQ multiplex PCR, and TCRdb holds only the in-frame ones, with some missing. Altogether about 82,000 clones are present, approximately 93% being singletons, with the ten largest covering about 0.61%. The CDR3 extends over 11 amino acids. V gave up 5 bases and J gave up 1 base, with 3 bases separating them. Germline V lookup: CDR1 SNHLY, CDR2 FYNNEI. This chain uses TRBV2 with TRBJ2-7; D unclear. The source is a young man in good health and CMV-seronegative. The material sequenced was PBMCs. The chain's CDR3 is CASSYSYEQYF. CDR3 nucleotide sequence: TGTGCCAGCAGTTATTCCTACGAGCAGTACTTC.